The clone carrying this T cell receptor (beta chain) was seen many times. The germline V gene has CDR1 KGHSH and CDR2 LQKENI. Trimming pared 5 bases from V and 2 bases from J, leaving 13 bases between. The CDR3 is made up of 14 amino acids. Peripheral blood samples of roughly 10 milliliters were drawn from each donor. With a J-beta primer mix and a sample-barcoded 5' primer, a second PCR ran 7 to 11 cycles. TCRdb reanalysed the 5' RACE reads using MiXCR and keeps one entry per CDR3 protein. The profile shows 750,000 to 950,000 distinct CDR3 sequences, approximately 32% of them singletons. The sample is drawn from a study of blood T cells in healthy people across ages. This same sample was also taken into another study, of T cells of mothers and their children.

V usage is TRBV18 and J usage is TRBJ2-7, with D unresolved. Sample: blood. The sequence was collected from a woman aged 40 to 55 in good health. CDR3 DNA: TGTGCCAGCTCAAGTGGTAACAGCCCCTACGAGCAGTACTTC. Protein product: CASSSGNSPYEQYF.